This T cell receptor (beta chain) was obtained from a study of T-cell reconstitution after alpha-beta-depleted transplantation in children (dated by TCRdb to the mid-2010s). The study in broad terms: The study quantitatively tracked T-cell immune reconstitution after TCRalphabeta/CD19-depleted allogeneic hematopoietic cell transplantation in children using TCR repertoire profiling.

V is pruned by 3 bases and J by 7 bases, leaving 10 bases of the junction without a gene match. According to the germline V gene, CDR1 reads MNHNS and CDR2 reads SASEGT. Counted from cysteine to phenylalanine, this CDR3 has 16 amino acids. Solely the CDR3 DNA is kept, with 48 bases framed from the first base. Receptor libraries were prepared by PCR. The run used an Illumina HiSeq 2500. Molecular barcoding was employed in the preparation of TCR libraries, with unique molecular identifiers being used to normalize TCRbeta repertoire quantification. The raw public reads went through TCRdb reprocessing: fastp at Q25, MiXCR clone calling, in-frame beta chains kept. Each entry merges the rows of one CDR3 protein and shows their most common DNA and genes. The sample data list some 520,000 distinct CDR3 sequences, and approximately 32% of these were observed just once. The ten largest account for less than 2.5% of the sample.

For this clonotype: No antigen is known for it. Base qualities are not provided; no much larger clone lies one nucleotide away.

The chain was built from TRBV6-1 and TRBJ2-1, with 9 bases matching TRBD2. Sample: PBMCs from the stem cell graft donor, taken from the stem cell graft. The TCR was taken from a human donor who donated a stem cell graft to a child with aplastic anemia. CDR3 loop: CASSEGLAGTGNEQFF. At the DNA level, the sequence is TGTGCCAGCAGTGAGGGTCTAGCGGGAACTGGAAATGAGCAGTTCTTC.